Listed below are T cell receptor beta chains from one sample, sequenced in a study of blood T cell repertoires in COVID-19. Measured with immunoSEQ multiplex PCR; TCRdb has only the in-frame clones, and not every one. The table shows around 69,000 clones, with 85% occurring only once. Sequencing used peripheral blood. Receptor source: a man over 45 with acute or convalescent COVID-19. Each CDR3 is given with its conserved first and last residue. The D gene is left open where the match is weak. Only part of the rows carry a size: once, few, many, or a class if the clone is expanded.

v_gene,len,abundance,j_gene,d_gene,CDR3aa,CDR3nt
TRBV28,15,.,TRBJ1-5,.,CASLVSDGSNQPQHF,TGTGCCAGCCTAGTAAGCGACGGGAGCAATCAGCCCCAGCATTTT
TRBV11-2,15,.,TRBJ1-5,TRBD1,CASSQTGQGNQPQHF,TGTGCCAGCAGCCAAACGGGACAGGGCAATCAGCCCCAGCATTTT
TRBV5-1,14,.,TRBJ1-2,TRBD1,CASSFLTGGDGYTF,TGCGCCAGCAGTTTCCTTACAGGGGGCGATGGCTACACCTTC
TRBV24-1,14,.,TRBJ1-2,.,CATSSPGQPYGYTF,TGTGCCACCAGCTCTCCGGGACAACCCTATGGCTACACCTTC
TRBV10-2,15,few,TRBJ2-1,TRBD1,CASSSRDRTYNEQFF,TGCGCCAGCAGTTCCCGGGACAGAACCTACAATGAGCAGTTCTTC
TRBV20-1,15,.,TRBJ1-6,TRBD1,CSASRDSSYNSPLHF,TGCAGTGCCAGTCGGGACAGCTCCTATAATTCACCCCTCCACTTT
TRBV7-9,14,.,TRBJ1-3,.,CASSPPGSGNTIYF,TGTGCCAGCAGCCCCCCGGGATCTGGAAACACCATATATTTT
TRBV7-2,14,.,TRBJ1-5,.,CASSLALRNQPQHF,TGTGCCAGCAGCTTAGCGTTGAGAAATCAGCCCCAGCATTTT
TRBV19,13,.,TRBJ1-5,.,CASSQGLNQPQHF,TGTGCCAGTAGTCAGGGGTTGAATCAGCCCCAGCATTTT
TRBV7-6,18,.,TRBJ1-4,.,CASSLYRVGGSTNEKLFF,TGTGCCAGCAGCTTATACAGGGTCGGCGGTTCAACTAATGAAAAACTGTTTTTT
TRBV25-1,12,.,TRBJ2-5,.,CASSEGLGTQYF,TGTGCCAGCAGTGAAGGCCTTGGGACCCAGTACTTC
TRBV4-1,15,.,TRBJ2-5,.,CASSQESRSRETQYF,TGCGCCAGCAGCCAAGAATCGAGATCCCGGGAGACCCAGTACTTC
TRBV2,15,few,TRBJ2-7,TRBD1,CASSGMTGEPYEQYF,TGTGCCAGCAGTGGTATGACAGGGGAACCCTACGAGCAGTACTTC
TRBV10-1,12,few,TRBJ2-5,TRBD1,CASSKTGETQYF,TGCGCCAGCAGTAAGACAGGGGAGACCCAGTACTTC
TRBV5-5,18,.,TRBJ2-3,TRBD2,CASSLASGGTKSTDTQYF,TGTGCCAGCAGCTTGGCTAGCGGGGGCACTAAAAGCACAGATACGCAGTATTTT
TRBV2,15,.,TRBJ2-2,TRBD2,CASRWLAGDTGELFF,TGTGCCAGCAGGTGGCTAGCGGGGGACACCGGGGAGCTGTTTTTT
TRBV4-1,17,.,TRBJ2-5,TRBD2,CASSQDPSGDYEETQYF,TGCGCCAGCAGCCAAGATCCTAGCGGGGATTACGAAGAGACCCAGTACTTC
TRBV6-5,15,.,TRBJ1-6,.,CASKGRRADNSPLHF,TGTGCCAGCAAGGGTAGGCGGGCGGATAATTCACCCCTCCACTTT
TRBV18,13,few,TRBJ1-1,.,CASSPPSYTEAFF,TGTGCCAGCTCACCACCGAGTTACACTGAAGCTTTCTTT
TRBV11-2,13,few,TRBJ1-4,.,CASSLVVNEKLFF,TGTGCCAGCAGCTTAGTCGTCAATGAAAAACTGTTTTTT
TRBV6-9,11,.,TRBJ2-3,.,CAIPGTDTQYF,TGTGCCATCCCTGGCACAGATACGCAGTATTTT
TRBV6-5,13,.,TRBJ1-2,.,CASTLGGTYGYTF,TGTGCCAGTACTTTGGGGGGAACCTATGGCTACACCTTC
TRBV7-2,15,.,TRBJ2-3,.,CASSLNSPSTDTQYF,TGTGCCAGCAGCTTAAATTCCCCTAGCACAGATACGCAGTATTTT
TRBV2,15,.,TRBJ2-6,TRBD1,CASTRQGSGANVLTF,TGTGCCAGCACTCGACAGGGATCAGGGGCCAACGTCCTGACTTTC
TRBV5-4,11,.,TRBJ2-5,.,CASSFKETQYF,TGTGCCAGCAGCTTTAAAGAGACCCAGTACTTC
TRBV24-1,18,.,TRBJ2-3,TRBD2,CATSAPGVIWGGTDTQYF,TGTGCCACCAGTGCACCTGGGGTAATTTGGGGGGGGACAGATACGCAGTATTTT
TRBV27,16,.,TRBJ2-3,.,CASSPQMAGSTDTQYF,TGTGCCAGCAGTCCCCAGATGGCGGGGAGCACAGATACGCAGTATTTT
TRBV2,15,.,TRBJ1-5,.,CASSVGGAGNQPQHF,TGTGCCAGCAGTGTTGGGGGCGCTGGCAATCAGCCCCAGCATTTT
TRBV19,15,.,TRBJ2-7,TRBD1,CASSRQGAGSGEQYF,TGTGCCAGTAGTCGACAGGGGGCTGGCTCGGGCGAGCAGTACTTC
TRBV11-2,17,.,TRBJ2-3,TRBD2,CASSRSQLAGGSDTQYF,TGTGCCAGCAGCCGATCCCAACTAGCGGGGGGGTCAGATACGCAGTATTTT
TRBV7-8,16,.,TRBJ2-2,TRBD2,CASNPTSGGWSGELFF,TGTGCCAGCAACCCGACTAGCGGGGGGTGGTCCGGGGAGCTGTTTTTT
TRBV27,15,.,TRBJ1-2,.,CASSLSPRAHYGYTF,TGTGCCAGCAGTTTATCTCCCAGGGCTCACTATGGCTACACCTTC
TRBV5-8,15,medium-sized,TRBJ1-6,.,CASSLQSSYNSPLHF,TGTGCCAGCAGCTTACAGAGCTCCTATAATTCACCCCTCCACTTT